The 29 T cell receptor beta chains below come from one sample, sequenced in a study of T cell repertoires in MIS-A myocarditis. The assay was immunoSEQ multiplex PCR, and TCRdb's table has in-frame clones only and misses some. The profile covers about 9,200 clones, with roughly 91% appearing a single time and 2% to 2.5% taken by the ten largest. The sample consisted of thoracic lymph node tissue obtained at autopsy. The source of these receptors is a young man with fulminant myocarditis from multisystem inflammatory syndrome in adults (MIS-A) after COVID-19.

This clone has a handful of counts. This chain links TRBV7-9 with TRBJ1-4; no firm D call. CDR3 length: 16 residues. Germline V gives CDR1 SEHNR, CDR2 FQNEAQ (reference sequence). The V and J ends lost 2 bases and 5 bases respectively, with 15 bases between them. In DNA, the CDR3 is TGTGCCAGCAGCTTACGCCACGAGGGCTTCAATGAAAAACTGTTTTTT. As protein: CASSLRHEGFNEKLFF.

The chain couples TRBV4-1 to TRBJ1-4; no clear D. V was shortened by 0 bases and J by 7 bases, with 15 bases between the two germline ends. From germline, CDR1 is MGHRA and CDR2 YSYEKL. The CDR3 has 16 amino acids. For the CDR3, the DNA is TGCGCCAGCAGCCAAGATAGGCCGGGCTGGGGTGAAAAACTGTTTTTT. It codes for CASSQDRPGWGEKLFF.

The chain has TRBV18 and TRBJ1-4; D uncertain. CDR1 and CDR2 from the germline V gene are KGHSH and LQKENI. CDR3 length: 13 residues. V dropped 6 bases and J dropped 7 bases, with 12 bases sitting between them. The CDR3 DNA reads TGTGCCAGCTCGCCCGGGGTTACTGAAAAACTGTTTTTT. Residues: CASSPGVTEKLFF. Combining the CDR3 with reference TRBV18 and TRBJ1-4 gives the whole variable domain NAGVMQNPRHLVRRRGQEARLRCSPMKGHSHVYWYRQLPEEGLKFMVYLQKENIIDESGMPKERFSAEFPKEGPSILRIQQVVRGDSAAYFCASSPGVTEKLFFGSGTQLSVL.

CDR3 nucleotide sequence: TGTGCCACCAGAGGGGGGACAGGGCACACCGGGGAGCTGTTTTTT. Its translation is CATRGGTGHTGELFF. This chain connects TRBV15 to TRBJ2-2, with 9 nucleotides matching TRBD1. J lost 3 bases, V lost 6 bases, and 5 bases had no gene match. Germline values: CDR1 LNHNV, CDR2 YYDKDF (reference sequence). The CDR3 has 15 residues.

The gene calls are TRBV19 and TRBJ1-3; D perhaps matches TRBD1 (5 bases). The CDR3 spans 15 residues. Germline V lookup: CDR1 LNHDA, CDR2 SQIVND (reference sequence). Trimming cost V 3 bases and J 0 bases, with 9 bases left between them. CDR3 sequence reads: CASSMDTYSGNTIYF. In DNA, the CDR3 is TGTGCCAGTAGTATGGACACGTACTCTGGAAACACCATATATTTT.

This clone came up a few times. The V gene is TRBV4-1, the J gene TRBJ2-1; D remains ambiguous. The CDR3 runs to 12 residues. The germline CDR1 and CDR2 sequences are MGHRA and YSYEKL. V was trimmed by 0 bases and J by 8 bases, leaving 5 bases between them. The CDR3 loop reads CASSQDEDEQFF. The CDR3 DNA reads TGCGCCAGCAGCCAAGACGAGGATGAGCAGTTCTTC.

The V and J genes are TRBV6-5 and TRBJ1-1; D is unresolved. CDR3 length: 12 amino acids. CDR1 MNHEY and CDR2 SVGAGI come from the germline V gene. V was shortened by 5 bases and J by 0 bases, with 4 bases between the two germline ends. The CDR3 region has the DNA TGTGCCAGCAGTAAGTTGAACACTGAAGCTTTCTTT. As protein: CASSKLNTEAFF.

The chain joins TRBV6-5 to TRBJ2-7; D is possibly TRBD1 or TRBD2 (5 bases each). CDR1 and CDR2 (germline): MNHEY, SVGAGI. The V end lost 6 bases, the J end lost 2 bases, and 17 bases lay between the germline ends. The CDR3 has 15 amino acids. This chain's CDR3 is CASRLGVLLTYEQYF. CDR3 nucleotide sequence: TGTGCCAGCAGATTGGGGGTTCTCCTCACCTACGAGCAGTACTTC.

The V and J genes are TRBV5-6 and TRBJ2-3, with D uncertain. Germline V gene data show CDR1 as SGHDT and CDR2 as YYEEEE. The CDR3 is 11 residues long. The V gene lost 2 bases and the J gene lost 6 bases, with 4 bases spanning the gap. The CDR3 DNA follows: TGTGCCAGCAGCTTCGAGGATACGCAGTATTTT. Translating gives CASSFEDTQYF.

The CDR3 DNA is TGTGCCAGCACCCCGGGGGGTCTTAATTCACCCCTCCACTTT. It specifies CASTPGGLNSPLHF. The chain combines TRBV19 with TRBJ1-6, with D possibly being TRBD1 (5 bases). The CDR3 spans 14 residues. Looked up from germline, CDR1 is LNHDA and CDR2 is SQIVND (reference sequence). Between the trimmed V and J ends, which lost 9 bases and 6 bases, there was a span of 15 bases.

The sample holds a few counts of this clone. V usage is TRBV19 and J usage is TRBJ1-2, with TRBD1 matching over 8 bases. CDR1 is LNHDA and CDR2 is SQIVND in the germline V gene (reference sequence). Trimming at V came to 6 bases and at J to 8 bases, leaving 5 bases not matched to a gene. CDR3 size: 12 residues. The CDR3 protein is CASSRTGIGYTF. Written as DNA, the CDR3 is TGTGCCAGTAGCAGGACAGGGATAGGCTACACCTTC.

The chain recombines TRBV10-3 with TRBJ1-3; 8 positions agree with TRBD1. The ends lost 3 bases at V and 7 bases at J; junction bases unmatched: 11. This CDR3 comprises 16 residues. Germline V CDR1 and CDR2: ENHRY, SYGVKD. In DNA form, the CDR3 reads TGTGCCATCAGTGATAAAGGACAGGGTCGGATCAACACCATATATTTT. Its protein product is CAISDKGQGRINTIYF.

The V call is TRBV2, the J call TRBJ2-5; D might be TRBD2 (5 bases). CDR1 is SNHLY, CDR2 FYNNEI, per germline. This CDR3 region has 14 residues. Trimming took off 7 bases at V and 4 bases at J, with 16 bases between the two ends. CDR3 region: CASKVVRAGETQYF. The CDR3, as DNA: TGTGCCAGCAAGGTAGTGAGGGCAGGAGAGACCCAGTACTTC.

This sequence joins TRBV6-6 and TRBJ2-7; weak D call: TRBD1 (6 bases). The germline V gene has CDR1 MNHNY and CDR2 SVGAGI (reference sequence). V lost 0 bases, J lost 6 bases, and 12 bases lay in between. The CDR3 totals 14 residues. The CDR3 sequence: CASSYSGQSPEQYF. The DNA of the CDR3 is TGTGCCAGCAGTTACTCGGGACAATCCCCCGAGCAGTACTTC.

This clone was picked up one time. The chain links TRBV10-3 to TRBJ2-4; TRBD1 matches 9 bases. After removal of 0 bases from V and 5 bases from J, the junction contained 5 bases not matched to a gene. Germline loops: CDR1 ENHRY, CDR2 SYGVKD. This CDR3 is built from 16 residues. CDR3 DNA: TGTGCCATCAGTGAGTCGCCGGGACAGGGTCAAAACATTCAGTACTTC. Translating it yields CAISESPGQGQNIQYF.

The chain uses TRBV4-1 and TRBJ1-5, with D uncertain. Trimming removed 0 bases at V and 4 bases at J, with 10 bases between. The CDR3 is 15 amino acids. Germline lookup yields CDR1 MGHRA and CDR2 YSYEKL. This CDR3 reads CASSQDDSTNQPQHF. CDR3 bases: TGCGCCAGCAGCCAAGATGATAGCACTAATCAGCCCCAGCATTTT.

The chain employs TRBV28 and TRBJ1-3, with 7 bases matching TRBD1. CDR1 is MDHEN, CDR2 SYDVKM, per germline. The CDR3 length is 20 residues. J lost 0 bases, V lost 5 bases, and 19 bases had no gene match. CDR3 protein: CASSPRGYTRGYSSGNTIYF. Here the CDR3 DNA reads TGTGCCAGCAGTCCCAGGGGGTATACTCGGGGCTATAGCTCTGGAAACACCATATATTTT.

V gene TRBV7-9 combines with J gene TRBJ1-2, with D possibly matching TRBD1 (5 bases). The CDR3 covers 14 residues. CDR1 and CDR2 (germline): SEHNR, FQNEAQ (reference sequence). V dropped 2 bases and J dropped 4 bases, with 11 bases sitting between them. In DNA form, the CDR3 reads TGTGCCAGCAGCTTATCAGGCAGGGCCTATGGCTACACCTTC. Translation gives CASSLSGRAYGYTF.

The chain recombines TRBV15 with TRBJ1-1; D possibly corresponds to TRBD1 (5 bases). V gave up 3 bases and J gave up 4 bases, with 18 bases separating them. Germline V lookup: CDR1 LNHNV, CDR2 YYDKDF (reference sequence). The CDR3 is 16 amino acids. The DNA for the CDR3 is TGTGCCACCAGCAGGGATGTCTGGGGGGGGAGCACTGAAGCTTTCTTT. The encoded protein is CATSRDVWGGSTEAFF.

This clone has a single count. V and J are TRBV18 and TRBJ1-2; weak D call: TRBD1 (5 bases). Trimming shortened V by 3 bases and J by 5 bases, and 25 bases separated the two germline ends. The length of the CDR3 is 18 residues. Germline CDR1 reads KGHSH; CDR2 reads LQKENI. CDR3 region: CASSPNAPRSGTAYGYTF. The CDR3 region has the DNA TGTGCCAGCTCACCGAATGCCCCTCGTTCCGGGACGGCTTATGGCTACACCTTC.

This chain links TRBV11-2 with TRBJ1-2; D remains unclear. The length of the CDR3 is 14 residues. V dropped 0 bases and J dropped 8 bases, with 13 bases sitting between them. CDR1 is SGHAT and CDR2 is FQNNGV in the germline V gene. CDR3 sequence reads: CASSLDLTSSGYTF. CDR3 nucleotide sequence: TGTGCCAGCAGCTTAGATCTCACCTCTTCCGGCTACACCTTC.

This chain links TRBV2 with TRBJ1-1; D unresolved. The CDR3 spans 13 residues. The germline V gene has CDR1 SNHLY and CDR2 FYNNEI. The ends were cut back, 3 bases at V and 6 bases at J, with 11 bases in the middle. CDR3 nucleotide sequence: TGTGCCAGCAGTGACGACCCTGACGCTGAAGCTTTCTTT. Its translation is CASSDDPDAEAFF.

This clone has only one observation. The chain links TRBV6-2 or TRBV6-3 to TRBJ2-1, with 9 bases identical to TRBD1. Germline V gene sequence: CDR1 MNHEY, CDR2 SVGEGT. V gave up 4 bases and J gave up 9 bases; unmatched junction bases: 10. The CDR3 covers 15 residues. CDR3 DNA: TGTGCCAGCAGTTGGGACAGGGAGGTGGGCGGTGAGCAGTTCTTC. Its protein is CASSWDREVGGEQFF.

The chain couples TRBV19 to TRBJ2-3; 8 bases match TRBD2. Germline V gene lookup returns CDR1 LNHDA and CDR2 SQIVND (reference sequence). The CDR3 runs 16 residues. J gave up 9 bases and V 2 bases, and 13 bases lay outside the gene matches. The CDR3 nucleotides are TGTGCCAGTAGTATACGTCTAGCGGGTACGACGGAGACGCAGTATTTT. Its translation is CASSIRLAGTTETQYF.

The V call is TRBV6-1, the J call TRBJ1-5; D call uncertain. The CDR3 contains 19 residues. Germline V gene lookup returns CDR1 MNHNS and CDR2 SASEGT. V shed 4 bases and J shed 0 bases, with 22 bases lying between them. The CDR3 region has the DNA TGTGCCAGCAGTGCCGAACCCGGGCCTCACAAATATAGCAATCAGCCCCAGCATTTT. Translating it yields CASSAEPGPHKYSNQPQHF.

This clone was detected only once. Written as DNA, the CDR3 is TGTGCCAGCTCACCCTTCGGACAGGGAAGCACTGAAGCTTTCTTT. This gives the protein CASSPFGQGSTEAFF. The chain recombines TRBV18 with TRBJ1-1, with 8 nucleotides matching TRBD1. Germline values: CDR1 KGHSH, CDR2 LQKENI. Trimming at V came to 3 bases and at J to 4 bases, leaving 7 bases not matched to a gene. The CDR3 length is 15 residues.

V gene TRBV11-2 combines with J gene TRBJ2-5; the D is unclear. Germline V gene sequence: CDR1 SGHAT, CDR2 FQNNGV. The CDR3 has 11 residues. The V and J ends lost 4 bases and 3 bases respectively, with 3 bases between them. CDR3 coding DNA: TGTGCCAGCAGCTACGAAGAGACCCAGTACTTC. This gives the protein CASSYEETQYF.

The J gene is TRBJ2-3, the V gene TRBV2, with TRBD2 as a possible D gene (6 bases). The V end was cut by 6 bases, the J end by 6 bases, with 16 bases between. Germline V gene data show CDR1 as SNHLY and CDR2 as FYNNEI. This CDR3 spans 14 amino acids. The CDR3 coding sequence is TGTGCCAGCAGAGGCGGGGTAGCGTCGGATACGCAGTATTTT. This codes for CASRGGVASDTQYF.

This clone occurred a few times. J is TRBJ1-3 and V is TRBV4-2, with D uncertain. This CDR3 is built from 14 residues. In germline, CDR1 is LGHNA, CDR2 YNFKEQ. Trimming shortened V by 0 bases and J by 0 bases, and 3 bases separated the two germline ends. CDR3 nucleotide sequence: TGTGCCAGCAGCCAAGAGGGCTCTGGAAACACCATATATTTT. Translation gives CASSQEGSGNTIYF.